The sequence of this T cell receptor beta chain was determined in a study of long-term antiretroviral therapy in people with HIV. Samples were assayed with immunoSEQ v3.0 at survey level. The repertoire was sequenced with immunoSEQ multiplex PCR; TCRdb's copy has only in-frame clones and lacks some. The sample holds over 25,000 clones, nearly 90% seen once. Going into DNA extraction, samples held roughly 0.85-11 million cryopreserved PBMC. There are 15 residues in the CDR3. Trimming stripped 0 bases from V and 2 bases from J, with 7 bases between. In germline, CDR1 is LGHNA, CDR2 YSLEER. Regarding the study as a whole: Older ART regimens were possibly in use when the blood was collected between about 2004 and 2018. Although diversity increased after ART, it remained lower than in transplant donor controls. No data on ART adherence, viral resistance or therapy changes.

Worth noting for this clone: What it recognizes is unknown.

The specimen comprised unsorted PBMCs, sampled 1.1 years after starting antiretroviral therapy. The TCR comes from a man aged 18 to 30 with HIV. The genes are TRBV4-3 and TRBJ2-2, with a weak D call TRBD2 (6 bases). CDR3 region: CASSQEAGNTGELFF. The CDR3 coding sequence is TGCGCCAGCAGCCAAGAAGCGGGCAACACCGGGGAGCTGTTTTTT.